The T cell receptor (beta chain) under discussion was sequenced for a study of blood T cell repertoires in COVID-19. Study-wide context: COVID-19 samples from acute and convalescent phases originated in the United States, Italy and Spain. Sources were T cells, B-cell-depleted T cells, or PBMCs; the material itself was cDNA or gDNA.

Per the original data handling: Estimation of nucleated cell counts relied on the amplification of reference gene primers. Clones were sequenced by immunoSEQ multiplex PCR, and TCRdb holds only the in-frame ones, with some missing. V and J calls and clone size are as listed in that table; D and trimming were resolved from the DNA. The data contain 300,000 to 350,000 clones, around 88% of them singletons. Germline assignment: CDR1 MDHEN and CDR2 SYDVKM. The length of the CDR3 is 15 residues. The ends were cut back, 7 bases at V and 8 bases at J, with 23 bases in the middle. This sequence originates from a woman under 40 with COVID-19, enrolled during active disease. The chain links TRBV28 to TRBJ1-2, with D maybe TRBD1 (5 bases). The source material was peripheral blood. For the CDR3, the DNA is TGTGCCAGCATTCCCATCAGCGCAGGGAGGGGCGGCTACACCTTC. Translated: CASIPISAGRGGYTF.